A single sample gave rise to the 9 T cell receptor beta chains below, sequenced in a study of shared clonotypes between healthy human individuals. Clones were read by immunoSEQ multiplex PCR, and TCRdb kept only the in-frame ones, dropping some. The repertoire consists of about 480,000 clones, with 79% occurring once and the leading ten covering 10% to 15%. Material for sequencing was PBMCs. The receptor set was obtained from a woman aged 40 to 50 in good health. Some clones in this sample may be carry-over from other donors' samples.

The rearrangement joins TRBV6-6 to TRBJ2-4, with D maybe TRBD1 (6 bases). Trimming took off 0 bases at V and 1 base at J, with 10 bases between the two ends. The CDR3 has 16 amino acids. Germline assignment: CDR1 MNHNY and CDR2 SVGAGI (reference sequence). The CDR3 nucleotides read TGTGCCAGCAGTTACTCAGGACAGCCGGCCAAAAACATTCAGTACTTC. This encodes CASSYSGQPAKNIQYF.

This chain links TRBV10-2 with TRBJ2-3; 12 bases fit TRBD2. Looked up from germline, CDR1 is WSHSY and CDR2 is SAAADI. Germline trimming cut 6 bases from V and 6 bases from J; bases unmatched to any gene: 13. The CDR3 totals 17 residues. The CDR3 loop is CASSAGLAGTNLDTQYF. The CDR3 DNA follows: TGCGCCAGCAGCGCGGGACTAGCGGGTACAAACTTGGATACGCAGTATTTT.

The chain is built from TRBV25-1 and TRBJ2-6; 7 bases agree with TRBD1. Germline lookup yields CDR1 MGHDK and CDR2 SYGVNS. The CDR3 is made up of 17 amino acids. J was trimmed by 0 bases and V by 2 bases; bases with no gene match: 4. The CDR3 bases are TGTGCCAGCAGTGAAGCACCAGGGGGCTCTGGGGCCAACGTCCTGACTTTC. This translates into CASSEAPGGSGANVLTF.

V is TRBV28 and J is TRBJ2-5; 7 bases are shared with TRBD1. Germline CDR1 reads MDHEN; CDR2 reads SYDVKM. The CDR3 is made up of 13 amino acids. The V gene end was trimmed by 4 bases and the J gene end by 2 bases; junction bases not matched to a gene: 1. Written as DNA, the CDR3 is TGTGCCAGCAGTTCGGACAGGCAAGAGACCCAGTACTTC. Encoded protein: CASSSDRQETQYF.

The chain couples TRBV18 to TRBJ2-1, with 7 bases fitting TRBD2. The CDR3 consists of 15 residues. V lost 5 bases to trimming and J lost 8 bases; unmatched junction nucleotides: 12. Per germline, CDR1 KGHSH and CDR2 LQKENI. Written as DNA, the CDR3 is TGTGCCAGCTCAACGATTGGACTAGTCGGCGATGAGCAGTTCTTC. It encodes CASSTIGLVGDEQFF.

The chain has TRBV19 and TRBJ2-7; D is possibly TRBD1 (6 bases). CDR3 length: 13 amino acids. Germline CDR1 and CDR2: LNHDA and SQIVND (reference sequence). Trimming removed 5 bases from V and 3 bases from J, with 11 bases in between. In nucleotides, the CDR3 is TGTGCCAGTAGTTTCCGGGACAACTACGAGCAGTACTTC. Encoded protein: CASSFRDNYEQYF. The full variable domain, its missing parts supplied by reference TRBV19 and TRBJ2-7, is DGGITQSPKYLFRKEGQNVTLSCEQNLNHDAMYWYRQDPGQGLRLIYYSQIVNDFQKGDIAEGYSVSREKKESFPLTVTSAQKNPTAFYLCASSFRDNYEQYFGPGTRLTVT.

V gene TRBV19 combines with J gene TRBJ2-6; TRBD1 is a possible D gene (6 bases). The CDR3 consists of 19 residues. V was clipped by 4 bases and J by 0 bases, with 19 bases between them. From germline, CDR1 is LNHDA and CDR2 SQIVND (reference sequence). The CDR3 loop reads CASSTPEGGGISGANVLTF. The DNA of the CDR3 is TGTGCCAGTAGTACACCTGAGGGTGGGGGCATCTCTGGGGCCAACGTCCTGACTTTC.

CDR3 sequence: CASSSQGKDTEAFF. DNA for the CDR3: TGTGCCAGCAGTTCCCAGGGGAAAGACACTGAAGCTTTCTTT. The genes are TRBV28 and TRBJ1-1; TRBD1 might be the D (6 bases). Germline CDR1 MDHEN, CDR2 SYDVKM. The V gene lost 4 bases and the J gene lost 3 bases, with 12 bases spanning the gap. There are 14 residues in the CDR3.

The chain joins TRBV19 to TRBJ1-1; 9 bases align to TRBD1. The CDR3 runs 15 residues. With 5 bases clipped from V and 5 bases from J, the junction kept 9 bases outside the gene matches. Germline-derived CDR1 and CDR2 are LNHDA and SQIVND (reference sequence). CDR3 in DNA: TGTGCCAGTAGTCCGCGACAGGGGGGGAGGACTGAAGCTTTCTTT. This encodes CASSPRQGGRTEAFF.